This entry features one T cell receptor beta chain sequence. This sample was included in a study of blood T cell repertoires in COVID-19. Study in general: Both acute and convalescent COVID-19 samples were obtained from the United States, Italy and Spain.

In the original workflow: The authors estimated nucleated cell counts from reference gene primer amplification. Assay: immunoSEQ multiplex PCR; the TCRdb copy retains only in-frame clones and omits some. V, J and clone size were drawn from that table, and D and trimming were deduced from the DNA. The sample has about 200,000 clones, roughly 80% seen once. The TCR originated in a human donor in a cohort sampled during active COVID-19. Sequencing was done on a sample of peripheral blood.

The CDR3 DNA reads as TGCGCCAGCAGCCCATCGGGGCAGGGGGGCTATGGCTACACCTTC. Translation: CASSPSGQGGYGYTF. The V and J genes are TRBV4-3 and TRBJ1-2; TRBD1 matches 7 bases. The CDR3 has 15 amino acids. Germline CDR1 and CDR2: LGHNA and YSLEER. V trimming: 4 bases; J trimming: 4 bases; junction bases outside the gene matches: 9.